This T cell receptor (beta chain) is from a study of blood T cell repertoires in COVID-19. In the study overall: The samples span acute and convalescent COVID-19 from the United States, Italy and Spain. Nucleic acid was either cDNA or gDNA, and it came from T cells, B-cell-depleted T cells, or PBMCs.

Germline CDR1 and CDR2: SGHAT and FQNNGV. The CDR3 consists of 13 residues. Trimming shortened V by 7 bases and J by 7 bases, and 16 bases separated the two germline ends. In the original workflow: Amplification of reference gene primers provided the estimated nucleated cell counts. Sequenced by immunoSEQ multiplex PCR; TCRdb stores in-frame clones only, minus some. The D gene and trimming were derived from the DNA, and the V and J assignments and clone size from that table. The sample lists hundreds of thousands of clones; about 85% were seen once. Input material: peripheral blood. This sequence originates from a woman younger than 35 who had recovered from COVID-19. The gene calls are TRBV11-2 and TRBJ1-2; perhaps TRBD1 as D (5 bases). This chain's CDR3 is CASTQGLTLGYTF. DNA for the CDR3: TGTGCCAGCACCCAGGGACTGACTCTTGGCTACACCTTC.